Below, 7 T cell receptor beta chains from the same sample are listed, as sequenced in a study of blood T cell repertoires in COVID-19. Assay: immunoSEQ multiplex PCR; the TCRdb copy retains only in-frame clones and omits some. The table includes over 200,000 clones, around 90% detected once. Specimen: PBMCs or T cells enriched from blood (not recorded which). These receptors were taken from a human donor in a cohort exposed to, infected with or recovered from COVID-19 (not recorded which). The donor label of this sample is uncertain.

The rearrangement uses TRBV3-1 (or the pseudogene TRBV3-2) and TRBJ1-1; D is unresolved. V lost 5 bases and J 0 bases, leaving 4 bases between the germline ends. Germline loops: CDR1 LGHDT, CDR2 YNNKEL (reference sequence). The CDR3 sequence is 12 residues long. Here the CDR3 reads CASSVVNTEAFF. CDR3 sequence (DNA): TGTGCCAGCAGCGTCGTGAACACTGAAGCTTTCTTT.

The rearrangement joins TRBV10-3 to TRBJ1-4; D is perhaps TRBD1 (6 bases). The germline gives CDR1 ENHRY, CDR2 SYGVKD. Trimming stripped 0 bases from V and 8 bases from J, with 16 bases between. The CDR3 runs 16 residues. CDR3 sequence reads: CAISESNSGGAEKLFF. CDR3 nucleotide sequence: TGTGCCATCAGTGAGTCGAATTCGGGGGGCGCGGAAAAACTGTTTTTT.

This clone was recorded once. The chain has TRBV29-1 and TRBJ1-3; D gene ambiguous. CDR1 is SQVTM, CDR2 ANQGSEA, per germline. The CDR3 loop spans 11 amino acids. V lost 1 base, J lost 10 bases, and 8 bases lay in between. As DNA, the CDR3 is TGCAGCGTTGAAGGAAGCGGAACCATATATTTT. Translated: CSVEGSGTIYF.

This chain joins TRBV4-2 and TRBJ2-4; 9 bases agree with TRBD2. Germline lookup yields CDR1 LGHNA and CDR2 YNFKEQ. V was pared by 1 base and J by 2 bases, with 15 bases of the junction left unmatched. CDR3 length: 20 amino acids. Written as DNA, the CDR3 is TGTGCCAGCAGCCAAGGAGTGAGCGGGGGGTGGGGACGGCCCAAAAACATTCAGTACTTC. Protein sequence: CASSQGVSGGWGRPKNIQYF.

This chain joins TRBV6-1 and TRBJ2-7; TRBD2 matches 13 bases. The length of the CDR3 is 16 residues. V lost 3 bases and J lost 4; bases outside the gene matches: 6. CDR1 MNHNS and CDR2 SASEGT come from the germline V gene. The CDR3: CASSDRLAGGTYEQYF. For the CDR3, the DNA is TGTGCCAGCAGTGATAGACTAGCGGGGGGAACGTACGAGCAGTACTTC.

Concerning this clone itself: One end of the junction does not line up with germline, which may come from a read error. The chain couples TRBV5-4 to TRBJ1-1; D ambiguous. The CDR3 extends over 11 amino acids. Germline loops: CDR1 SGHNT, CDR2 YYREEE (reference sequence). In DNA form, the CDR3 reads TGTGCCAGCAGTCGCGACACCGAAGCTTTCTTT. Protein sequence: CASSRDTEAFF.

The chain joins TRBV27 to TRBJ1-5, with D uncertain. Trimming left V 11 bases short and J 4 bases short, with 15 bases between. The CDR3 loop spans 13 amino acids. From germline, CDR1 is MNHEY and CDR2 SMNVEV (reference sequence). This CDR3 reads CAPRVQRNQPQHF. CDR3 nucleotides: TGTGCCCCCCGGGTTCAAAGAAATCAGCCCCAGCATTTT.